This T cell receptor (beta chain) was sequenced in a study of blood T cells in healthy people across ages. Study-level findings and limits: The percentage of naive T cells correlated strongly with TCR beta diversity. Aged donors had fewer naive CD4+ cells and lower diversity than long-lived donors.

Losses at the gene ends were 4 bases for V and 7 bases for J; bases not matched to a gene: 11. CDR3 size: 15 residues. Germline V lookup: CDR1 LGHNA, CDR2 YSLEER. Sample-barcoded 5' priming and a J-beta primer mix drove a second PCR of roughly 6 to 12 cycles. One entry per CDR3 protein, called by TCRdb with MiXCR from the 5' RACE reads. The sample shows 700,000 or so distinct CDR3 sequences, about a fifth of them seen only once. This clonotype was counted many times. What it binds is unknown. The clonotype was recovered from a man between 65 and 85 years old in good health. Sample: blood. This sequence joins TRBV4-3 and TRBJ2-3; TRBD2 matches at 7 bases. The DNA for the CDR3 is TGCGCCAGCAGCCTTTCTCGGGGGGAAATAAATACGCAGTATTTT. Its translation is CASSLSRGEINTQYF.